Here is one T cell receptor beta chain with its context. Reverse transcription of all isolated RNA meant that expressed TCRB transcripts were sequenced. Sequencing used immunoSEQ multiplex PCR; TCRdb keeps in-frame clones, though not all of them. This sample carries around 400,000 clones, less than 15% of them seen once, and the ten largest clones take roughly 0.019%. The entry originates in a study of beta chain features in type 1 diabetes. Study in general: The study examined around 99,000,000 sorted cells across all samples.

In all sorted populations, purity surpassed 98%. Germline loops: CDR1 SGHTA, CDR2 FQGNSA. This CDR3 contains 15 residues. V lost 3 bases to trimming and J lost 3 bases; unmatched junction nucleotides: 4. The chain carries TRBV7-2 and TRBJ2-3; the match to TRBD2 covers 9 bases. The specimen was naive CD4+ T cells from blood. The TCR comes from a young woman in good health. In DNA form, the CDR3 reads TGTGCCAGCAGCTTCAAGGCGGGAGGGACAGATACGCAGTATTTT. As protein: CASSFKAGGTDTQYF.